This TCR beta chain was found in a study of cytomegalovirus exposure and HLA in healthy donors. Study outcomes and limitations: Per published accounts, TCR beta sequences correctly predicted the HLA-A and HLA-B alleles of most subjects. The study carried out a later analysis of TCR beta sequences. It associated under 20,000 of them with specific HLA alleles at a false discovery rate of 0.05. It was 164 TCR beta chains that were listed as cytomegalovirus-associated. V- and J-gene trimming in TCR beta was tied to a missense DCLRE1C variant by an analysis performed later.

It was with 60 Vbeta and 13 Jbeta primers that the PCR ran. Measured with immunoSEQ multiplex PCR; TCRdb has only the in-frame clones, and not every one. This table has 150,000 to 200,000 clones, about four fifths appearing once. This clone was seen more than once but under ten times. The target antigen is unknown. J gave up 0 bases and V 4 bases, and 3 bases lay outside the gene matches. The germline gives CDR1 MNHEY, CDR2 SVGAGI. The length of the CDR3 is 15 residues. The sequence was obtained from a male donor in good health and CMV-seronegative. The source material was PBMCs. V gene TRBV6-5 combines with J gene TRBJ2-1; TRBD1 aligns across 7 bases. CDR3 DNA sequence: TGTGCCAGCAGTTCCCGACAGGGCTCCTACAATGAGCAGTTCTTC. This translates into CASSSRQGSYNEQFF.